This T cell receptor (beta chain) was recovered during a study of long-term antiretroviral therapy in people with HIV. Study-level points and caveats: Clones that had undergone expansion before ART dominated the repertoire at all time points.

The V end was cut by 4 bases, the J end by 7 bases, with 17 bases between. The germline V gene has CDR1 SGHNT and CDR2 YYREEE (reference sequence). The CDR3 loop spans 15 amino acids. With survey level as its setting, the immunoSEQ assay was v3.0. The table came from immunoSEQ multiplex PCR; TCRdb's copy has only in-frame clones and leaves some out. The sample yields fewer than 45,000 clones, 80% to 90% seen once. For this clone: Its antigen is currently unknown.

Each sample contained about 0.9-10 million cryopreserved PBMC, thawed before DNA extraction. The sequenced sample was unsorted PBMCs, obtained 0.3 years after starting antiretroviral therapy. The chain couples TRBV5-4 to TRBJ1-4; perhaps TRBD1 as D (5 bases). The receptor was isolated from a man aged 18-30 years with HIV. CDR3 loop: CASSPQGPRSEKLFF. As DNA, the CDR3 is TGTGCCAGCAGCCCCCAGGGACCCAGGAGTGAAAAACTGTTTTTT.